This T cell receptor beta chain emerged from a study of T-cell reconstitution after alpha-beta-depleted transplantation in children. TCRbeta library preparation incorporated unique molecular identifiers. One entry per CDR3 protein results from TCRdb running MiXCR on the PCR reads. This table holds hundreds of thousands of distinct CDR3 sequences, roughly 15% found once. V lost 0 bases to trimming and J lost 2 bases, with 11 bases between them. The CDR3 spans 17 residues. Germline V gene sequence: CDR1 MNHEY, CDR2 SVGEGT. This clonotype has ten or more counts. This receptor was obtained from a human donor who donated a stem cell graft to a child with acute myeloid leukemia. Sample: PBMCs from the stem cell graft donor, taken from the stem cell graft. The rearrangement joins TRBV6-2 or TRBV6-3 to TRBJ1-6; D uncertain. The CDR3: CASSYSGQAAYNSPLHF. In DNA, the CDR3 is TGTGCCAGCAGTTACTCTGGGCAGGCAGCCTATAATTCACCCCTCCACTTT.